These 18 T cell receptor beta chains share one sample of origin, sequenced in a study of CD8 T cells in ankylosing spondylitis. Each CDR3 protein is one row after TCRdb ran MiXCR on the 5' RACE reads. Here the sample spans about 280,000 distinct CDR3 sequences, about 19% being singletons. The sample taken for sequencing was blood, either unsorted or a sorted T cell fraction (not recorded which). These TCRs come from a male donor with ankylosing spondylitis or in good health (not recorded which).

The genes are TRBV7-2 and TRBJ2-2, with D perhaps matching TRBD2 (6 bases). V was cut by 5 bases and J by 5 bases, with 12 bases left in between. The CDR3 length is 14 residues. The germline V gene encodes CDR1 SGHTA and CDR2 FQGNSA. In nucleotides, the CDR3 is TGTGCCAGCAGCCCTCCGGGGGTTACCGGGGAGCTGTTTTTT. Translating it yields CASSPPGVTGELFF.

The table lists this clonotype with a few counts. The rearrangement joins TRBV15 to TRBJ2-7, with unresolved D. V gave up 0 bases and J gave up 6 bases, with 12 bases separating them. Germline CDR1 reads LNHNV; CDR2 reads YYDKDF (reference sequence). The CDR3 runs 14 residues. The CDR3: CATSRDNKLFEQYV. CDR3 DNA sequence: TGTGCCACCAGCAGAGATAACAAGCTCTTCGAGCAGTACGTC.

The rearrangement uses TRBV15 and TRBJ2-1; TRBD2 matches 13 bases. The CDR3 has 17 residues. Looked up from germline, CDR1 is LNHNV and CDR2 is YYDKDF (reference sequence). V was clipped by 1 base and J by 6 bases; unmatched bases: 6. The CDR3 sequence is CATSRAMGLAGSNEQFF. Here the CDR3 DNA reads TGTGCCACCAGCAGAGCGATGGGACTAGCGGGATCCAATGAGCAGTTCTTC.

The rearrangement joins TRBV20-1 to TRBJ1-2; 9 bases agree with TRBD1. The CDR3 loop spans 14 amino acids. Trimming at V came to 6 bases and at J to 0 bases, leaving 5 bases not matched to a gene. Germline V lookup: CDR1 DFQATT, CDR2 SNEGSKA (reference sequence). The CDR3 region has the DNA TGCAGTGCCGCGACAGGGGGAGCTAACTATGGCTACACCTTC. Translating it yields CSAATGGANYGYTF.

V usage is TRBV24-1 and J usage is TRBJ2-2, with D possibly TRBD1 on 6 matching bases. Germline V CDR1 and CDR2: KGHDR, SFDVKD. This CDR3 is built from 16 residues. Trimming stripped 10 bases from V and 5 bases from J, with 22 bases between. The CDR3 loop reads CATSPDSFYPTGELFF. The CDR3 nucleotides are TGTGCCACATCACCGGACAGCTTTTATCCGACCGGGGAGCTGTTTTTT.

This clonotype came up a few times. The chain links TRBV27 to TRBJ1-6, with a possible D match to TRBD1 (5 bases). The CDR3 contains 14 residues. The V end lost 4 bases, the J end lost 6 bases, and 10 bases lay between the germline ends. CDR1 and CDR2 from the germline V gene are MNHEY and SMNVEV (reference sequence). The DNA of the CDR3 is TGTGCCAGCAGTTCCCCGGGGCTTAATTCACCCCTCCACTTT. Residues: CASSSPGLNSPLHF.

A word on this clonotype: Compared with germline, one end of the junction differs, possibly owing to a read error. The chain couples TRBV12-3 or TRBV12-4 to TRBJ1-6; D is unclear. The length of the CDR3 is 14 residues. DNA of the CDR3: TGTGTCAGCAGCCCCCTGACGGTTAATTCACCCCTCCACTTT. Protein product: CVSSPLTVNSPLHF.

Only a few counts were recorded for this clonotype. The gene calls are TRBV29-1 and TRBJ1-4, with 7 bases identical to TRBD1. V shed 7 bases, J shed 5 bases, and the junction held 7 bases outside the gene matches. CDR3 length equals 13 residues. Germline CDR1 reads SQVTM; CDR2 reads ANQGSEA. CDR3 region: CSGWDSKNEKLFF. CDR3 DNA sequence: TGCAGCGGGTGGGACAGTAAGAATGAAAAACTGTTTTTT.

This clonotype has a handful of counts. In DNA, the CDR3 is TGTGCCAGCACCTTTAGCGGGAGCCAAGATACGCAGTATTTT. Its translation: CASTFSGSQDTQYF. The chain links TRBV6-1 to TRBJ2-3; 9 nucleotides agree with TRBD2. CDR3 length: 14 residues. V lost 7 bases, J lost 5 bases, and 7 bases stayed unmatched. Germline loops: CDR1 MNHNS, CDR2 SASEGT.

This clonotype was observed a handful of times. This rearrangement joins TRBV9 to TRBJ1-6; D is undetermined. The CDR3 has 14 amino acids. Trimming shortened V by 0 bases and J by 6 bases, and 7 bases separated the two germline ends. CDR1 is SGDLS, CDR2 YYNGEE, per germline. The CDR3 nucleotides read TGTGCCAGCAGCGTAGGGCAGTTTAATTCACCCCTCCACTTT. This translates into CASSVGQFNSPLHF.

Only one count was recorded for this clonotype. The rearrangement joins TRBV9 to TRBJ2-2; D call uncertain. Per the germline V gene, CDR1 is SGDLS and CDR2 is YYNGEE. Trimming removed 2 bases from V and 5 bases from J, with 4 bases in between. The CDR3 has 12 amino acids. In nucleotides, the CDR3 is TGTGCCAGCAGCGTCTTTACCGGGGAGCTGTTTTTT. As protein: CASSVFTGELFF.

V gene TRBV12-3 or TRBV12-4 combines with J gene TRBJ1-2; no firm D call. The CDR3 totals 16 residues. Deletions cut 4 bases from V and 0 bases from J, with 15 bases between. CDR3 protein: CASSSTFFGANYGYTF. The CDR3 bases are TGTGCCAGCAGTTCGACCTTCTTTGGGGCTAACTATGGCTACACCTTC.

This rearrangement joins TRBV29-1 to TRBJ2-3, with a weak D call TRBD2 (6 bases). Germline values: CDR1 SQVTM, CDR2 ANQGSEA. Trimming took 3 bases from V and 2 from J, leaving 12 bases between them. The CDR3 is made up of 14 amino acids. In DNA form, the CDR3 reads TGCAGCGTTGACTTAGTAGCGGTCACAGATACGCAGTATTTT. Translated: CSVDLVAVTDTQYF.

The chain employs TRBV10-2 and TRBJ2-5, with D maybe TRBD2 (5 bases). CDR3 length: 14 residues. Deletions cut 2 bases from V and 4 bases from J, with 11 bases between. Germline V gives CDR1 WSHSY, CDR2 SAAADI. CDR3 in DNA: TGCGCCAGCAGTGAGGGTGGGAGAGGAGAGACCCAGTACTTC. It translates to CASSEGGRGETQYF.

The chain links TRBV5-1 to TRBJ2-5; 7 nucleotides match TRBD1. V shed 2 bases and J 5 bases; nucleotides not matched to a gene: 6. Germline CDR1 and CDR2: SGHRS and YFSETQ. This CDR3 is 14 amino acids long. The CDR3 spells CASSFDRDLETQYF. The DNA of the CDR3 is TGCGCCAGCAGCTTTGACAGGGATTTGGAGACCCAGTACTTC. Drawing the rest from reference TRBV5-1 and TRBJ2-5, the complete variable domain is KAGVTQTPRYLIKTRGQQVTLSCSPISGHRSVSWYQQTPGQGLQFLFEYFSETQRNKGNFPGRFSGRQFSNSRSEMNVSTLELGDSALYLCASSFDRDLETQYFGPGTRLLVL.

This clonotype was counted between two and nine times. The CDR3, as DNA: TGTGCCAGCAGCGCCGATAGCGGGGGAGACACAGATACGCAGTATTTT. It translates to CASSADSGGDTDTQYF. This chain links TRBV9 with TRBJ2-3, with 9 bases that match TRBD2. The CDR3 consists of 16 residues. Germline CDR1 is SGDLS and CDR2 is YYNGEE. V gave up 3 bases and J gave up 2 bases; unmatched junction bases: 7.

This clonotype was recorded a few times. The J gene is TRBJ2-3, the V gene TRBV7-2, with a tentative D call TRBD1 (5 bases). This CDR3 is built from 12 residues. Trimming cost V 5 bases and J 6 bases, with 9 bases left between them. The V gene's germline CDR1 is SGHTA and CDR2 FQGNSA. CDR3 nucleotide sequence: TGTGCCAGCAGCCCCTCAGGGGATACGCAGTATTTT. This codes for CASSPSGDTQYF.

The rearrangement links TRBV7-8 to TRBJ2-2, with D maybe TRBD1 (5 bases). Germline V lookup: CDR1 SGHVS, CDR2 FQNEAQ. This CDR3 contains 14 residues. Trimming cost V 4 bases and J 6 bases, with 12 bases left between them. The CDR3 nucleotides are TGTGCCAGCAGCTACCGCAGGGAACCCGGGGAGCTGTTTTTT. It yields the protein CASSYRREPGELFF.